This T cell receptor (beta chain) was sequenced during a study of shared clonotypes between healthy human individuals. Points from the study as a whole: Estimated richness values were generally larger in naive subsets than in memory subsets.

This clone was seen more than once but under ten times. The antigen remains unidentified. V was cut by 6 bases and J by 2 bases, with 11 bases left in between. This CDR3 comprises 13 residues. Germline V CDR1 and CDR2: MNHEY, SVGAGI. Replicate PCRs run on sorted subsets employed approximately 0.2 ug DNA, 25,000 to 35,000 T cell genomes. Original methodology: As immunoSEQ supplied junction-only sequences (without quality scores), filtering differed. TCRdb's copy holds only in-frame clones and misses some; the assay was immunoSEQ multiplex PCR. That table furnishes V, J and clone size, whereas the DNA furnished D and trimming. The sample consists of nearly 1 million clones, 76% of them appearing once.

The chain employs TRBV6-5 and TRBJ2-7, with TRBD2 as a possible D gene (7 bases). The sequencing sample was made of memory CD4+ T cells sorted from blood. Subset here: CD45RA-negative fraction. This clonotype was obtained from a man aged 18 to 29 in good health. CDR3 nucleotides: TGTGCCAGCAGGGGAGGGGGGGCCTACGAGCAGTACTTC. Its translation: CASRGGGAYEQYF.